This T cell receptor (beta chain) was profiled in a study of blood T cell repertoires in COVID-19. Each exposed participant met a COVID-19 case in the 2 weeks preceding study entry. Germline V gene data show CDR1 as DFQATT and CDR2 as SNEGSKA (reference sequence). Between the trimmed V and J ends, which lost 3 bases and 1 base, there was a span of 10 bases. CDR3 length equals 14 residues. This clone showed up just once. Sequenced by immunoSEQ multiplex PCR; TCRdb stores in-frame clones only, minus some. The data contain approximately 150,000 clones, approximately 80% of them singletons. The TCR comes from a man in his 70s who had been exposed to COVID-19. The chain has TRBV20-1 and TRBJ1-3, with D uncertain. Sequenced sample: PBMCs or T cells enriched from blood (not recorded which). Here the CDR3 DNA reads TGCAGTGCTAGTTACGAGGGATCTGGAAACACCATATATTTT. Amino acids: CSASYEGSGNTIYF.